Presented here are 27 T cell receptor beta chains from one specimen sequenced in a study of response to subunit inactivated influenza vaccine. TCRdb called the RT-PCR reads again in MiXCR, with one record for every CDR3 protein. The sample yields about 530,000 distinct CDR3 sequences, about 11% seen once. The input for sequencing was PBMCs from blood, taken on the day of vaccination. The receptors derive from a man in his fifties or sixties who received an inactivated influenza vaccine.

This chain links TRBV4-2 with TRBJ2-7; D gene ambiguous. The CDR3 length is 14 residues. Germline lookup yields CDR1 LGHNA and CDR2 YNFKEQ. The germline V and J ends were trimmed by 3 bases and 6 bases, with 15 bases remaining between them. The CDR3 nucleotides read TGTGCCAGCAGCCACACCCGTAGGTCGGGCGAGCAGTACTTC. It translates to CASSHTRRSGEQYF.

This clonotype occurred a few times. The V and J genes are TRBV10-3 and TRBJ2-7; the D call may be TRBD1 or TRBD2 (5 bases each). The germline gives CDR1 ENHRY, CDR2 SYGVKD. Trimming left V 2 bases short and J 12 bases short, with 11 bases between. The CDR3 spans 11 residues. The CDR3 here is CAISEGDLWYF. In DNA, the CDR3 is TGTGCCATCAGTGAGGGGGACCTCTGGTACTTC.

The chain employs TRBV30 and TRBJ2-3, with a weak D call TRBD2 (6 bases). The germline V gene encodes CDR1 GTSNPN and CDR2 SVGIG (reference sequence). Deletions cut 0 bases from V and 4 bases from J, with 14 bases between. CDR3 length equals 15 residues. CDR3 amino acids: CAWSVPGSGPDTQYF. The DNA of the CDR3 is TGTGCCTGGAGTGTCCCCGGGAGTGGCCCAGATACGCAGTATTTT.

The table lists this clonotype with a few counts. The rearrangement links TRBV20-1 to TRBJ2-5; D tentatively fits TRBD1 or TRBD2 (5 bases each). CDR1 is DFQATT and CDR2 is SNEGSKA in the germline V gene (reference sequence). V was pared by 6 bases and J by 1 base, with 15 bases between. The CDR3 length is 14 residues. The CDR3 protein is CSATRGVSQETQYF. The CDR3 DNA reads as TGCAGTGCGACGAGGGGAGTAAGCCAAGAGACCCAGTACTTC.

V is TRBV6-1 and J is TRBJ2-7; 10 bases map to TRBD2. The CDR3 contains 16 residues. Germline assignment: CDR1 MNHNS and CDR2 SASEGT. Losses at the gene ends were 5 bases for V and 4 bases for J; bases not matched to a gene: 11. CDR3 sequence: CASSRDVGLAVYEQYF. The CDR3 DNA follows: TGTGCCAGCAGTCGCGACGTAGGACTAGCGGTTTACGAGCAGTACTTC.

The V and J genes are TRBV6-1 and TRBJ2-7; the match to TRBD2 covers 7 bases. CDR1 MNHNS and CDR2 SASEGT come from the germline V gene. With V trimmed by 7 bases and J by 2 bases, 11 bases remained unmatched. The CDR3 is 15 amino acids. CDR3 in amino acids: CASTPGGSYTYEQYF. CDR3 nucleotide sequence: TGTGCCAGCACCCCAGGCGGGAGTTATACCTACGAGCAGTACTTC.

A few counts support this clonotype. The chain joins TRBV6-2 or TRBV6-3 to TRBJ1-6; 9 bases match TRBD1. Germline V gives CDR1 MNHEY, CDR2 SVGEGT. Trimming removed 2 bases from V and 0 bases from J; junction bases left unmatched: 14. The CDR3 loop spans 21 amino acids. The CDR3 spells CASSYRGFDRGSFSYNSPLHF. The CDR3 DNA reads TGTGCCAGCAGTTACAGGGGGTTCGACAGGGGGTCATTCTCCTATAATTCACCCCTCCACTTT.

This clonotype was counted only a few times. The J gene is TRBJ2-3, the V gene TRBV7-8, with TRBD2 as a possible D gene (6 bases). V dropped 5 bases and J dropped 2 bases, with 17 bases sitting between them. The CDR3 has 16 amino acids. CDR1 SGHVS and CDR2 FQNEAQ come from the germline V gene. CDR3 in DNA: TGTGCCAGCAGCGCCCAATTCGGGGGACTCACAGATACGCAGTATTTT. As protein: CASSAQFGGLTDTQYF.

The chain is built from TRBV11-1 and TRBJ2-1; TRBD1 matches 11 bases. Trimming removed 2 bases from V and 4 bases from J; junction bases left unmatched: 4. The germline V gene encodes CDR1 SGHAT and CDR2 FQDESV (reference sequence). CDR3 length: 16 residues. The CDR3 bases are TGTGCCAGCAGCTTATTCGGACAGGGGGCTTACAATGAGCAGTTCTTC. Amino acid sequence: CASSLFGQGAYNEQFF.

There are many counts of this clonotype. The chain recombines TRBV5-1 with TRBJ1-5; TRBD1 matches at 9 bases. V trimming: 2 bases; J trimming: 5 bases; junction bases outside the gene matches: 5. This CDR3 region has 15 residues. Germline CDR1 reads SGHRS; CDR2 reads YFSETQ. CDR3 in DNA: TGCGCCAGCAGCTTCGGGGACAGGGAAGATCAGCCCCAGCATTTT. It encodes CASSFGDREDQPQHF.

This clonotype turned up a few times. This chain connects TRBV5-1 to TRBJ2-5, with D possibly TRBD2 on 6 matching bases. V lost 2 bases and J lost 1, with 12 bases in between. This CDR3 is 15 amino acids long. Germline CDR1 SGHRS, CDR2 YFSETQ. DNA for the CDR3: TGCGCCAGCAGCTTCCAACCGGGAGTCCAAGAGACCCAGTACTTC. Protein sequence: CASSFQPGVQETQYF.

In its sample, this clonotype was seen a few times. CDR3 loop: CSARGDTYNEQFF. The CDR3 DNA reads TGCAGTGCTAGAGGGGACACCTACAATGAGCAGTTCTTC. The rearrangement links TRBV20-1 to TRBJ2-1, with D possibly being TRBD1 (6 bases). CDR1 and CDR2 (germline): DFQATT, SNEGSKA (reference sequence). The CDR3 runs to 13 residues. V lost 1 base and J 2 bases, leaving 6 bases between the germline ends.

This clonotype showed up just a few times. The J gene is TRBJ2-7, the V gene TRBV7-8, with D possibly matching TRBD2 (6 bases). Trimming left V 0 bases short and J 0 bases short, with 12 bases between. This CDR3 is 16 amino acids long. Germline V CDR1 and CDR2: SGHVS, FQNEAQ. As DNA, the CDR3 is TGTGCCAGCAGCTTAGCGCTCGGTAGCGGCTCCTACGAGCAGTACTTC. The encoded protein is CASSLALGSGSYEQYF.

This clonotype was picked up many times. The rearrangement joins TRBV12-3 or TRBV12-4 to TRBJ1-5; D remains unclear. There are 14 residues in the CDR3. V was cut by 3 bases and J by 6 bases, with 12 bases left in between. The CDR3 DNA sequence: TGTGCCAGCAGTTTTTATCCGGGCTCTCAGCCCCAGCATTTT. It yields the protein CASSFYPGSQPQHF.

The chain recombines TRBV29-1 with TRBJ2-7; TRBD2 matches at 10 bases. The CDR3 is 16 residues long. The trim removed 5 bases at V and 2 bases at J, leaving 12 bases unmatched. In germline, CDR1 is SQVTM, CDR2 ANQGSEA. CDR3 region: CSVYVGLAGGTYEQYF. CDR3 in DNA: TGCAGCGTTTATGTAGGGTTAGCGGGAGGTACCTACGAGCAGTACTTC.

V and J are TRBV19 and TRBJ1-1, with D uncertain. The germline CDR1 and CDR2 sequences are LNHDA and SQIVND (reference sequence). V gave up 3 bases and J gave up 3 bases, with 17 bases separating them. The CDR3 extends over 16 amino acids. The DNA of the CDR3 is TGTGCCAGTAGTATTATGGGCATTGGAGGTGACACTGAAGCTTTCTTT. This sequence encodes CASSIMGIGGDTEAFF.

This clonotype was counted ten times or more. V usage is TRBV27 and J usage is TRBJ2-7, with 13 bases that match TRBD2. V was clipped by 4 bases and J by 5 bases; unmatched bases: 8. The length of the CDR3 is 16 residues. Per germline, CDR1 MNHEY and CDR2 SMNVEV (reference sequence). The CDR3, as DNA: TGTGCCAGCAGTTCCACAGGACTAGCGGGAGTCGACGAGCAGTACTTC. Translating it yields CASSSTGLAGVDEQYF.

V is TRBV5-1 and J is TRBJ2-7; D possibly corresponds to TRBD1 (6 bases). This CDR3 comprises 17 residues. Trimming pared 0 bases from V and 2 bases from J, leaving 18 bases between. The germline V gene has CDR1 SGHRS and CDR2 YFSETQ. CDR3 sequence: CASSLANTETGAYEQYF. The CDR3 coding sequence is TGCGCCAGCAGCTTGGCAAACACAGAGACAGGCGCCTACGAGCAGTACTTC.

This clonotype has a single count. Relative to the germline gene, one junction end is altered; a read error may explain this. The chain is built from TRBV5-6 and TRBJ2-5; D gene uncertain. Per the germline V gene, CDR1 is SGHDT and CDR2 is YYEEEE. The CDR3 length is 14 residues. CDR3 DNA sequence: TGTGTCAGCAGGAAGACAACCTTCCAAGAGACCCAGTACTTC. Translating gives CVSRKTTFQETQYF.

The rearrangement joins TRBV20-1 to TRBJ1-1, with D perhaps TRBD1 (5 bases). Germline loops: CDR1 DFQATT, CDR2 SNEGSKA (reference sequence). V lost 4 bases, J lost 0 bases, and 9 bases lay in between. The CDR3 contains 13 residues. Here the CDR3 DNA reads TGCAGTGCTAAATGGGGGTTGAACACTGAAGCTTTCTTT. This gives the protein CSAKWGLNTEAFF.

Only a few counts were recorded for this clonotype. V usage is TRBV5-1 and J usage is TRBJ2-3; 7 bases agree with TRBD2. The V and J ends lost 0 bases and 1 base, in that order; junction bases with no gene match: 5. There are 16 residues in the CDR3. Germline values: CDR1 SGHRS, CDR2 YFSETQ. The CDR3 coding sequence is TGCGCCAGCAGCTTGGGTCTAGCGGAGCGCACAGATACGCAGTATTTT. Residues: CASSLGLAERTDTQYF.

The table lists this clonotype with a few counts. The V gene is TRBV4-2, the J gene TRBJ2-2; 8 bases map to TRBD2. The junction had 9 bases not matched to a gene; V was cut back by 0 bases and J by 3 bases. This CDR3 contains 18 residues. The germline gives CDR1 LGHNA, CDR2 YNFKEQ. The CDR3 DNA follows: TGTGCCAGCAGCCAAGAGCGCGGGGGGACCCACTACACCGGGGAGCTGTTTTTT. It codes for CASSQERGGTHYTGELFF.

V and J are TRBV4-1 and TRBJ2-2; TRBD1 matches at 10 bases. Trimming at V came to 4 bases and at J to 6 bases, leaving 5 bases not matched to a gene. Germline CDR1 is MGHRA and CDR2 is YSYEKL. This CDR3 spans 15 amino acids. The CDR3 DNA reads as TGCGCCAGCAGCCCCGGACAGGGGGGTTCCGGGGAGCTGTTTTTT. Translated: CASSPGQGGSGELFF.

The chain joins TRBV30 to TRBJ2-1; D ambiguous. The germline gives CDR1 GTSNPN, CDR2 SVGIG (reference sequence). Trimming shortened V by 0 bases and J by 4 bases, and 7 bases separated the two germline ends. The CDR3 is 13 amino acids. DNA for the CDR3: TGTGCCTGGAGTGTGCAGACTTACAATGAGCAGTTCTTC. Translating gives CAWSVQTYNEQFF.

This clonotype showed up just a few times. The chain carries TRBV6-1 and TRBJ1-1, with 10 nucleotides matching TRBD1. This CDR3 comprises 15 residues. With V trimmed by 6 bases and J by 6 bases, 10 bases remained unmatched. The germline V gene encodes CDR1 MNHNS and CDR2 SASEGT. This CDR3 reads CASSRQGAREAEAFF. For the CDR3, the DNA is TGTGCCAGCAGCAGACAGGGGGCTCGGGAGGCTGAAGCTTTCTTT.

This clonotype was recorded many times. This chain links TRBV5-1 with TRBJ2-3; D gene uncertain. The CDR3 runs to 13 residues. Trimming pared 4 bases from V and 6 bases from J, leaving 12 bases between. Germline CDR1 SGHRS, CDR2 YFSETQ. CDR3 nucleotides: TGCGCCAGCAGCCGGAATCGGGTGGATACGCAGTATTTT. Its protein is CASSRNRVDTQYF.

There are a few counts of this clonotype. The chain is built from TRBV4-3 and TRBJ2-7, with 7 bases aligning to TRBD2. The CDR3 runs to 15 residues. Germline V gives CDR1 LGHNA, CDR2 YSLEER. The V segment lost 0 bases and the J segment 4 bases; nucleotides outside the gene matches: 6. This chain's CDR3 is CASSQDAGEWYEQYF. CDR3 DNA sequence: TGCGCCAGCAGCCAAGATGCGGGGGAGTGGTACGAGCAGTACTTC.